This T cell receptor (beta chain) was sequenced in a study of blood T cell repertoires in COVID-19. J gave up 1 base and V 6 bases, and 2 bases lay outside the gene matches. The CDR3 totals 13 residues. Germline-derived CDR1 and CDR2 are MNHEY and SVGAGI. The method was immunoSEQ multiplex PCR; TCRdb's version includes in-frame clones alone and lacks a portion of them. The table lists about 390,000 clones, roughly 86% of them singletons. Comments on this clone: In the same sample, other DNA sequences code for this CDR3.

What was sequenced was peripheral blood. J is TRBJ1-2 and V is TRBV6-5, with TRBD1 identical over 7 bases. This TCR was recovered from an older woman with COVID-19, enrolled during active disease. The DNA of the CDR3 is TGTGCCAGCAGGCGACAGGGTAACTATGGCTACACCTTC. This codes for CASRRQGNYGYTF.